These 26 T cell receptor beta chains were all obtained from the same sample, sequenced in a study of T cells in Graves' hyperthyroidism and ophthalmopathy. TCR beta CDR3 regions were amplified from RNA. TCR CDR3 regions were first amplified by RT-PCR with HTBI primers. MiXCR was run by TCRdb on the multiplex PCR reads, yielding one entry per CDR3 protein. The repertoire includes 600,000 to 700,000 distinct CDR3 sequences, approximately 42% of them detected once, and about 7.2% sits in the top ten. Sequencing was carried out using peripheral blood or thyroid tissue (not recorded which). These receptors were collected from an adult man with Graves' disease, either hyperthyroidism or ophthalmopathy (not recorded which).

The rearrangement uses TRBV29-1 and TRBJ1-2, with D perhaps matching TRBD1 (5 bases). Germline assignment: CDR1 SQVTM and CDR2 ANQGSEA. The CDR3 runs 14 residues. V lost 2 bases and J lost 5, with 15 bases in between. The CDR3 DNA is TGCAGCGTTGAAATCGACGGGGGACGGTATGGCTACACCTTC. It encodes CSVEIDGGRYGYTF.

The sample holds a few counts of this clonotype. The J gene is TRBJ2-3, the V gene TRBV7-8; 7 positions match TRBD2. Germline lookup yields CDR1 SGHVS and CDR2 FQNEAQ. Unmatched junction bases numbered 7, after V lost 3 bases and J lost 10 bases. The CDR3 totals 13 residues. CDR3 nucleotides: TGTGCCAGCAGCTTGGAGTATCGGGAGGCGCAGTATTTT. Its translation: CASSLEYREAQYF.

The V call is TRBV10-2, the J call TRBJ1-1; tentative D call: TRBD1 (6 bases). The CDR3 extends over 15 amino acids. The germline V gene has CDR1 WSHSY and CDR2 SAAADI. Trimming stripped 6 bases from V and 1 base from J, with 15 bases between. CDR3 sequence (DNA): TGCGCCAGCAGCCCCTTACAGGGCTCGAACACTGAAGCTTTCTTT. Its translation: CASSPLQGSNTEAFF.

The chain combines TRBV12-3 or TRBV12-4 with TRBJ1-4; D is possibly TRBD1 (5 bases). The V gene lost 2 bases and the J gene lost 8 bases, with 9 bases spanning the gap. The CDR3 consists of 13 residues. CDR3 in amino acids: CASSLPAGEKLFF. DNA for the CDR3: TGTGCCAGCAGTTTACCGGCAGGGGAAAAACTGTTTTTT.

This clonotype has ten or more counts. V gene TRBV2 combines with J gene TRBJ2-5; 9 positions match TRBD1. V trimming: 6 bases; J trimming: 3 bases; junction bases outside the gene matches: 5. Germline assignment: CDR1 SNHLY and CDR2 FYNNEI. CDR3 size: 14 residues. In DNA form, the CDR3 reads TGTGCCAGCAGGGCGCGGACAGGGGAAGAGACCCAGTACTTC. It translates to CASRARTGEETQYF.

This clonotype was counted a single time. The chain employs TRBV9 and TRBJ1-2, with D perhaps matching TRBD1 (5 bases). In germline, CDR1 is SGDLS, CDR2 YYNGEE. CDR3 size: 13 residues. V gave up 4 bases and J gave up 6 bases, with 13 bases separating them. The CDR3, as DNA: TGTGCCAGCAGCTTACTGGGGCTACATGGCTACACCTTC. This encodes CASSLLGLHGYTF.

The rearrangement joins TRBV7-1 to TRBJ2-5, with 7 bases lining up with TRBD1. TRBV7-1 counts as an open reading frame of uncertain function. After removal of 5 bases from V and 7 bases from J, the junction contained 7 bases not matched to a gene. There are 13 residues in the CDR3. The CDR3 nucleotides are TGTGCCAGCAGCCTGGGACAGATGGGGACCCAGTACTTC. Its protein is CASSLGQMGTQYF.

Points on this clonotype: This could be a read error, since a much larger clone is one nucleotide away. As DNA, the CDR3 is TGTGCCAGCAGCCCCCTAAACTACAAGCAGTACTTC. Translation gives CASSPLNYKQYF. The rearrangement joins TRBV7-2 to TRBJ2-7; D not certain. The CDR3 is made up of 12 amino acids. CDR1 and CDR2 from the germline V gene are SGHTA and FQGNSA.

The chain is built from TRBV7-9 and TRBJ1-3; D gene ambiguous. The V gene's germline CDR1 is SEHNR and CDR2 FQNEAQ (reference sequence). The CDR3 runs 16 residues. V was pared by 5 bases and J by 1 base, with 15 bases between. The CDR3 loop is CASSRYDTGSGNTIYF. The CDR3 DNA is TGTGCCAGCAGCCGCTATGACACCGGGTCTGGAAACACCATATATTTT. Filled out from reference TRBV7-9 and TRBJ1-3, the complete variable domain reads DTGVSQNPRHKITKRGQNVTFRCDPISEHNRLYWYRQTLGQGPEFLTYFQNEAQLEKSRLLSDRFSAERPKGSFSTLEIQRTEQGDSAMYLCASSRYDTGSGNTIYFGEGSWLTVV.

The rearrangement uses TRBV7-9 and TRBJ2-7; D remains unclear. Trimming left V 1 base short and J 3 bases short, with 10 bases between. The CDR3 covers 14 residues. The germline gives CDR1 SEHNR, CDR2 FQNEAQ (reference sequence). The CDR3 bases are TGTGCCAGCAGCTTAGGGACGAAAAACTACGAGCAGTACTTC. This sequence encodes CASSLGTKNYEQYF.

About this clonotype itself: Sequence at one end of the junction differs from germline and may be a read error. The chain carries TRBV20-1 and TRBJ1-2; possible D gene TRBD1, 6 bases. This CDR3 is built from 12 residues. From germline, CDR1 is DFQATT and CDR2 SNEGSKA (reference sequence). The CDR3 region is CSSQGTFYSYTF. Written as DNA, the CDR3 is TGCAGTTCACAGGGCACCTTCTATAGCTACACCTTC.

This clonotype was seen only a few times. The chain couples TRBV6-6 to TRBJ1-2; no clear D gene. V lost 5 bases and J 7 bases, leaving 11 bases between the germline ends. The CDR3 length is 12 residues. Germline-derived CDR1 and CDR2 are MNHNY and SVGAGI (reference sequence). CDR3 sequence reads: CASSEGGIGYTF. The CDR3, as DNA: TGTGCCAGCAGTGAGGGAGGGATTGGCTACACCTTC.

The chain uses TRBV7-9 and TRBJ2-5, with TRBD1 as a possible D gene (6 bases). Trimming stripped 5 bases from V and 4 bases from J, with 14 bases between. The CDR3 length is 14 residues. From germline, CDR1 is SEHNR and CDR2 FQNEAQ (reference sequence). The chain's CDR3 is CASSRYREGETQYF. CDR3 DNA sequence: TGTGCCAGCAGCCGGTACAGGGAAGGAGAGACCCAGTACTTC.

The chain carries TRBV29-1 and TRBJ2-7; D is perhaps TRBD1 or TRBD2 (6 bases each). The V gene's germline CDR1 is SQVTM and CDR2 ANQGSEA. V was trimmed by 3 bases and J by 3 bases, leaving 15 bases between them. CDR3 length equals 14 residues. The chain's CDR3 is CSVDLGGGGYEQYF. The CDR3 region has the DNA TGCAGCGTTGACTTGGGGGGCGGTGGCTACGAGCAGTACTTC.

Concerning this clonotype itself: The junction does not match germline at one end; this may be a read error. The V call is TRBV7-8, the J call TRBJ1-1; no firm D call. Germline CDR1 reads SGHVS; CDR2 reads FQNEAQ. The CDR3 covers 10 residues. The DNA for the CDR3 is TGTGCCAGCAGCTCGACTAGGTTGAACTTT. Residues: CASSSTRLNF. Together with reference TRBV7-8 and TRBJ1-1, the CDR3 gives the full variable domain: GAGVSQSPRYKVAKRGQDVALRCDPISGHVSLFWYQQALGQGPEFLTYFQNEAQLDKSGLPSDRFFAERPEGSVSTLKIQRTQQEDSAVYLCASSSTRLNFGQGTRLTVV.

The V and J genes are TRBV29-1 and TRBJ1-2, with D perhaps matching TRBD1 (5 bases). CDR1 is SQVTM and CDR2 is ANQGSEA in the germline V gene. Between the trimmed V and J ends, which lost 8 bases and 8 bases, there was a span of 15 bases. CDR3 size: 11 residues. The CDR3 loop reads CSLTAPGGYTF. The CDR3 region has the DNA TGCAGCCTCACCGCCCCAGGGGGCTACACCTTC.

This chain connects TRBV29-1 to TRBJ2-7, with TRBD1 as a possible D gene (5 bases). In germline, CDR1 is SQVTM, CDR2 ANQGSEA. Trimming shortened V by 0 bases and J by 2 bases, and 20 bases separated the two germline ends. The CDR3 has 17 residues. This CDR3 reads CSVEDEVSGGAAYEQYF. The CDR3 DNA is TGCAGCGTTGAAGATGAGGTATCGGGTGGGGCTGCCTACGAGCAGTACTTC.

In regard to this clonotype: Given a much more abundant clone one base away, this may be a read error. The chain is built from TRBV15 and TRBJ1-4, with a tentative D call TRBD1 (5 bases). Per the germline V gene, CDR1 is LNHNV and CDR2 is YYDKDF (reference sequence). The CDR3 extends over 16 amino acids. This CDR3 reads CATSRDWGGGNGKLFF. For the CDR3, the DNA is TGTGCCACCAGCAGAGATTGGGGCGGAGGAAATGGAAAACTGTTTTTT.

This clonotype was counted ten times or more. V is TRBV7-8 and J is TRBJ1-2, with D possibly being TRBD1 (5 bases). CDR1 and CDR2 from the germline V gene are SGHVS and FQNEAQ. V was shortened by 1 base and J by 8 bases, with 8 bases between the two germline ends. The CDR3 length is 12 residues. CDR3 coding DNA: TGTGCCAGCAGCTTAGGGACAAAGGGCTACACCTTC. Translated: CASSLGTKGYTF.

V gene TRBV15 combines with J gene TRBJ1-5; D remains ambiguous. This CDR3 is 11 amino acids long. Trimming took off 3 bases at V and 7 bases at J, with 4 bases between the two ends. CDR1 LNHNV and CDR2 YYDKDF come from the germline V gene (reference sequence). The CDR3 bases are TGTGCCACCAGCAGCGGACAGCCCCAGCATTTT. This translates into CATSSGQPQHF.

In this sample, this clonotype turned up many times. This rearrangement joins TRBV2 to TRBJ1-5; D may be TRBD1 (5 bases). V lost 5 bases to trimming and J lost 3 bases, with 11 bases between them. The CDR3 runs to 14 residues. Per germline, CDR1 SNHLY and CDR2 FYNNEI. The CDR3 bases are TGTGCCAGCAGTACTAGACAGACCAATCAGCCCCAGCATTTT. Translating it yields CASSTRQTNQPQHF.

This clonotype was detected ten times or more. The chain employs TRBV25-1 and TRBJ1-4; TRBD1 is a possible D gene (5 bases). CDR3 length equals 15 residues. Trimming took 5 bases from V and 8 from J, leaving 18 bases between them. From germline, CDR1 is MGHDK and CDR2 SYGVNS. The CDR3 region is CASSLDVGTSEKLFF. For the CDR3, the DNA is TGTGCCAGCAGTTTAGATGTCGGGACTAGCGAAAAACTGTTTTTT.

There are a few counts of this clonotype. The genes are TRBV6-1 and TRBJ2-5, with TRBD2 matching 7 bases. The germline CDR1 and CDR2 sequences are MNHNS and SASEGT. This CDR3 has 15 residues. The ends lost 5 bases at V and 2 bases at J; junction bases unmatched: 8. The CDR3 bases are TGTGCCAGCAGTTCGTTCGGGACTAAGCAAGAGACCCAGTACTTC. Its translation: CASSSFGTKQETQYF.

Remarks on this clonotype: A much more abundant neighbour one base away suggests this may be a read error. V is TRBV7-2 and J is TRBJ1-6, with D unclear. The CDR3 runs 13 residues. Trimming pared 6 bases from V and 1 base from J, leaving 4 bases between. Germline loops: CDR1 SGHTA, CDR2 FQGNSA. The CDR3 sequence is CASSVSYNSPLHF. CDR3 DNA sequence: TGTGCCAGCAGTGTTTCCTATAATTCACCCCTCCACTTT.

This chain uses TRBV7-9 with TRBJ1-1, with D tentatively TRBD1 (6 bases). Germline V gene lookup returns CDR1 SEHNR and CDR2 FQNEAQ (reference sequence). V was cut by 5 bases and J by 0 bases, with 13 bases left in between. The CDR3 has 15 residues. The CDR3 DNA reads TGTGCCAGCAGCCTGACAGGCCCGGTGAACACTGAAGCTTTCTTT. It codes for CASSLTGPVNTEAFF.

The V and J genes are TRBV5-1 and TRBJ1-6; D is unresolved. V was clipped by 0 bases and J by 4 bases, with 11 bases between them. There are 16 residues in the CDR3. The germline V gene encodes CDR1 SGHRS and CDR2 YFSETQ. The CDR3: CASSLVHVDYNSPLHF. The CDR3 DNA reads TGCGCCAGCAGCTTGGTTCACGTTGATTATAATTCACCCCTCCACTTT. The entire variable domain, with the rest obtained from reference TRBV5-1 and TRBJ1-6, is as follows: KAGVTQTPRYLIKTRGQQVTLSCSPISGHRSVSWYQQTPGQGLQFLFEYFSETQRNKGNFPGRFSGRQFSNSRSEMNVSTLELGDSALYLCASSLVHVDYNSPLHFGNGTRLTVT.